A single sample is the source of the 18 T cell receptor beta chains below, sequenced in a study of tumor-infiltrating lymphocytes in localized non-small cell lung cancer. Profiled with immunoSEQ multiplex PCR; TCRdb holds only in-frame clones, not every one. The sample carries roughly 9,200 clones, roughly four fifths recorded once. The specimen sequenced was uninvolved lung tissue not adjacent to the tumor. The receptors come from a human donor with non-small cell lung cancer.

The J gene is TRBJ2-3, the V gene TRBV28; 9 bases map to TRBD1. The V gene end was trimmed by 4 bases and the J gene end by 1 base; junction bases not matched to a gene: 6. CDR1 is MDHEN and CDR2 is SYDVKM in the germline V gene. The CDR3 totals 16 residues. This CDR3 reads CASSSIRDRGTDTQYF. In nucleotides, the CDR3 is TGTGCCAGCAGTTCCATCCGGGACAGGGGCACAGATACGCAGTATTTT.

The rearrangement links TRBV9 to TRBJ2-7; D perhaps matches TRBD1 (6 bases). The CDR3 extends over 14 amino acids. V lost 6 bases and J lost 4, with 17 bases in between. Germline CDR1 reads SGDLS; CDR2 reads YYNGEE. Here the CDR3 DNA reads TGTGCCAGCACCCCCGGACAGCAGCGGTACGAGCAGTACTTC. Translation: CASTPGQQRYEQYF. Full variable domain (remainder filled in from reference TRBV9 and TRBJ2-7): DSGVTQTPKHLITATGQRVTLRCSPRSGDLSVYWYQQSLDQGLQFLIQYYNGEERAKGNILERFSAQQFPDLHSELNLSSLELGDSALYFCASTPGQQRYEQYFGPGTRLTVT.

The rearrangement links TRBV29-1 to TRBJ1-1, with 7 positions matching TRBD1. The trim removed 7 bases at V and 0 bases at J, leaving 8 bases unmatched. The CDR3 has 14 amino acids. Germline V gene data show CDR1 as SQVTM and CDR2 as ANQGSEA. CDR3 region: CSAVTGSMNTEAFF. CDR3 coding DNA: TGCAGCGCCGTGACAGGGTCCATGAACACTGAAGCTTTCTTT.

The CDR3 sequence is CASSLGPGARPEADTQYF. CDR3 bases: TGTGCCAGCAGTCTTGGTCCCGGGGCCAGGCCGGAGGCAGATACGCAGTATTTT. The chain couples TRBV7-3 to TRBJ2-3; D tentatively fits TRBD1 or TRBD2 (5 bases each). Germline lookup yields CDR1 SGHTA and CDR2 FQGTGA. The CDR3 loop spans 18 amino acids. The V gene lost 6 bases and the J gene lost 4 bases, with 26 bases spanning the gap.

This clone is large (0.1 to 1%) in the sample. V is TRBV2 and J is TRBJ2-7; 14 nucleotides match TRBD2. The germline CDR1 and CDR2 sequences are SNHLY and FYNNEI. The CDR3 is 15 residues long. V lost 4 bases and J lost 4; bases outside the gene matches: 3. CDR3 coding DNA: TGTGCCAGCAGTGGACTAGCGGGAGGGGCGTACGAGCAGTACTTC. Translation: CASSGLAGGAYEQYF. Full variable domain (remainder filled in from reference TRBV2 and TRBJ2-7): EPEVTQTPSHQVTQMGQEVILRCVPISNHLYFYWYRQILGQKVEFLVSFYNNEISEKSEIFDDQFSVERPDGSNFTLKIRSTKLEDSAMYFCASSGLAGGAYEQYFGPGTRLTVT.

The sample holds a few counts of this clone. V gene TRBV2 combines with J gene TRBJ1-1, with 8 bases identical to TRBD1. The CDR3 is 14 residues long. Germline assignment: CDR1 SNHLY and CDR2 FYNNEI. Unmatched junction bases numbered 7, after V lost 9 bases and J lost 1 base. CDR3: CASTRQGSNTEAFF. In nucleotides, the CDR3 is TGTGCCAGTACTCGACAGGGGTCGAACACTGAAGCTTTCTTT.

The genes are TRBV30 and TRBJ2-2, with 7 bases identical to TRBD2. V was clipped by 3 bases and J by 0 bases; unmatched bases: 1. Germline-derived CDR1 and CDR2 are GTSNPN and SVGIG (reference sequence). The CDR3 sequence is 14 residues long. The CDR3 coding sequence is TGTGCCTGGAGAAGCGGGGCGAACACCGGGGAGCTGTTTTTT. Its protein product is CAWRSGANTGELFF.

The sample holds one count of this clone. The chain combines TRBV7-2 with TRBJ2-7, with 9 bases aligning to TRBD2. From germline, CDR1 is SGHTA and CDR2 FQGNSA. The CDR3 contains 16 residues. After removal of 3 bases from V and 4 bases from J, the junction contained 10 bases not matched to a gene. The chain's CDR3 is CASSLTWLAGEYEQYF. In DNA, the CDR3 is TGTGCCAGCAGCTTGACGTGGTTAGCGGGAGAGTACGAGCAGTACTTC.

The V and J genes are TRBV10-3 and TRBJ1-2; D remains ambiguous. This CDR3 has 13 amino acids. CDR1 is ENHRY and CDR2 is SYGVKD in the germline V gene. Trimming stripped 3 bases from V and 2 bases from J, with 7 bases between. CDR3 DNA sequence: TGTGCCATCAGTGACGGGATGAACTATGGCTACACCTTC. This gives the protein CAISDGMNYGYTF.

The V and J genes are TRBV19 and TRBJ1-1; weak D call: TRBD1 (6 bases). Germline V gene sequence: CDR1 LNHDA, CDR2 SQIVND (reference sequence). The CDR3 covers 13 residues. V dropped 4 bases and J dropped 8 bases, with 14 bases sitting between them. The CDR3 nucleotides read TGTGCCAGTAGTACCCAGGGGTCCTCCGAAGCTTTCTTT. Amino acid sequence: CASSTQGSSEAFF.

The chain recombines TRBV18 with TRBJ1-2; D call uncertain. The CDR3 loop spans 15 amino acids. Germline V gene lookup returns CDR1 KGHSH and CDR2 LQKENI. V lost 3 bases, J lost 1 base, and 12 bases lay in between. The CDR3 DNA sequence: TGTGCCAGCTCACCTACAAGCCGAAATAACTATGGCTACACCTTC. Its translation is CASSPTSRNNYGYTF.

The rearrangement joins TRBV5-1 to TRBJ1-5, with 8 bases that match TRBD1. With 4 bases clipped from V and 6 bases from J, the junction kept 9 bases outside the gene matches. Germline V gene data show CDR1 as SGHRS and CDR2 as YFSETQ. The CDR3 has 15 residues. The CDR3 spells CASSPTGETVQPQHF. The CDR3 nucleotides are TGCGCCAGCAGCCCGACAGGGGAGACGGTTCAGCCCCAGCATTTT.

The chain is built from TRBV7-9 and TRBJ2-1, with 7 bases aligning to TRBD1. V gave up 3 bases and J gave up 10 bases; unmatched junction bases: 0. Germline V gene lookup returns CDR1 SEHNR and CDR2 FQNEAQ (reference sequence). This CDR3 contains 11 residues. CDR3 coding DNA: TGTGCCAGCAGCTTCAGGGGGGAGCAGTTCTTC. Its protein is CASSFRGEQFF.

V is TRBV19 and J is TRBJ2-7; TRBD2 matches at 7 bases. The J segment lost 6 bases and the V segment lost 1 base, leaving 6 bases of the junction unmatched. The CDR3 is 14 amino acids. Germline V CDR1 and CDR2: LNHDA, SQIVND (reference sequence). CDR3 in DNA: TGTGCCAGTAGTATAGGGGCGGGAGCCCCCGAGCAGTACTTC. Encoded protein: CASSIGAGAPEQYF.

V and J are TRBV18 and TRBJ2-1; 9 bases line up with TRBD2. Germline V gives CDR1 KGHSH, CDR2 LQKENI. The V and J ends lost 3 bases and 2 bases, in that order; junction bases with no gene match: 5. CDR3 length: 16 amino acids. Here the CDR3 DNA reads TGTGCCAGCTCACCCTCTAGCGGGACAACCTACAATGAGCAGTTCTTC. This gives the protein CASSPSSGTTYNEQFF.

The chain uses TRBV30 and TRBJ1-5; 7 nucleotides match TRBD1. The V gene end was trimmed by 3 bases and the J gene end by 4 bases; junction bases not matched to a gene: 0. Germline CDR1 and CDR2: GTSNPN and SVGIG (reference sequence). The CDR3 is 12 amino acids. The chain's CDR3 is CAWRQGNQPQHF. CDR3 in DNA: TGTGCCTGGAGACAGGGGAATCAGCCCCAGCATTTT. The whole variable domain, remainder taken from reference TRBV30 and TRBJ1-5, is SQTIHQWPATLVQPVGSPLSLECTVEGTSNPNLYWYRQAAGRGLQLLFYSVGIGQISSEVPQNLSASRPQDRQFILSSKKLLLSDSGFYLCAWRQGNQPQHFGDGTRLSIL.

The V and J genes are TRBV11-2 and TRBJ2-7; D remains ambiguous. Germline V lookup: CDR1 SGHAT, CDR2 FQNNGV. V was trimmed by 5 bases and J by 3 bases, leaving 17 bases between them. The CDR3 has 15 residues. The chain's CDR3 is CASSPNRGHYYEQYF. In DNA form, the CDR3 reads TGTGCCAGCAGCCCCAATCGAGGCCATTACTACGAGCAGTACTTC.

V and J are TRBV7-9 and TRBJ2-7; D gene ambiguous. Germline CDR1 reads SEHNR; CDR2 reads FQNEAQ (reference sequence). With 5 bases removed from V and 0 bases from J, the gap between germline ends came to 8 bases. The CDR3 runs to 13 residues. Here the CDR3 DNA reads TGTGCCAGCAGCCAGGACGGCTCCTACGAGCAGTACTTC. This codes for CASSQDGSYEQYF.